This T cell receptor (beta chain) came from a study of blood T cell repertoires in COVID-19. Study-level background: Sites across the United States, Italy and Spain contributed samples from acute and convalescent COVID-19.

Original handling: Nucleated cell number was recorded as an estimate derived from reference gene primer amplification. Assay: immunoSEQ multiplex PCR; the TCRdb copy retains only in-frame clones and omits some. Clonal size and the V and J genes are those of that table, whereas D and trimming came from the DNA. The table records over 250,000 clones, about nine tenths of them present only once. This CDR3 spans 17 amino acids. Germline CDR1 reads SGDLS; CDR2 reads YYNGEE. V dropped 0 bases and J dropped 2; count of bases not matched to a gene: 5. The V gene is TRBV9, the J gene TRBJ2-3, with 11 bases lining up with TRBD2. The sequenced sample was peripheral blood. The source of this sequence is a person aged 18-35 years with COVID-19, enrolled during active disease. DNA for the CDR3: TGTGCCAGCAGCGTAGATGGGACTAGCGGATACACAGATACGCAGTATTTT. It codes for CASSVDGTSGYTDTQYF. The full variable domain, completed using reference TRBV9 and TRBJ2-3, is DSGVTQTPKHLITATGQRVTLRCSPRSGDLSVYWYQQSLDQGLQFLIQYYNGEERAKGNILERFSAQQFPDLHSELNLSSLELGDSALYFCASSVDGTSGYTDTQYFGPGTRLTVL.